These 18 T cell receptor beta chains share one sample of origin, sequenced in a study of blood T cell repertoires in COVID-19. Assay: immunoSEQ multiplex PCR; the TCRdb copy retains only in-frame clones and omits some. The sample includes some 140,000 clones, approximately 80% of them seen just once. The sequenced sample was peripheral blood. These receptors were obtained from a man in his 60s who had recovered from COVID-19.

The CDR3 sequence: CASSATGGKEKLFF. For the CDR3, the DNA is TGTGCCAGCAGTGCTACAGGGGGTAAAGAAAAACTGTTTTTT. V is TRBV27 and J is TRBJ1-4; 8 nucleotides match TRBD1. The CDR3 covers 14 residues. Germline V CDR1 and CDR2: MNHEY, SMNVEV (reference sequence). With 5 bases clipped from V and 8 bases from J, the junction kept 7 bases outside the gene matches.

The chain carries TRBV9 and TRBJ2-5; 7 nucleotides match TRBD2. V dropped 4 bases and J dropped 4; count of bases not matched to a gene: 4. The CDR3 has 13 amino acids. Germline V gene data show CDR1 as SGDLS and CDR2 as YYNGEE. DNA of the CDR3: TGTGCCAGCAGCCCGGGGGGTGGAGAGACCCAGTACTTC. Translating it yields CASSPGGGETQYF.

This clone was observed once. The chain couples TRBV9 to TRBJ1-1; 9 positions agree with TRBD1. CDR1 SGDLS and CDR2 YYNGEE come from the germline V gene. This CDR3 is 16 amino acids long. The V and J ends lost 4 bases and 3 bases, in that order; junction bases with no gene match: 10. The CDR3 region is CASSPRQGVVDTEAFF. The CDR3 DNA sequence: TGTGCCAGCAGCCCTAGACAGGGGGTAGTAGACACTGAAGCTTTCTTT.

This clone occurred once. The chain is built from TRBV7-2 and TRBJ2-5; 10 bases map to TRBD1. There are 15 residues in the CDR3. Germline assignment: CDR1 SGHTA and CDR2 FQGNSA. J was trimmed by 5 bases and V by 1 base; bases with no gene match: 4. The CDR3 loop is CASSLGDRGRETQYF. CDR3 DNA: TGTGCCAGCAGCTTAGGGGACAGGGGCCGGGAGACCCAGTACTTC.

The J gene is TRBJ2-1, the V gene TRBV5-1, with D possibly being TRBD2 (7 bases). The CDR3 contains 14 residues. With 4 bases removed from V and 8 bases from J, the gap between germline ends came to 16 bases. The germline gives CDR1 SGHRS, CDR2 YFSETQ. CDR3 loop: CASSPVQGGDEQFF. The DNA for the CDR3 is TGCGCCAGCAGCCCGGTACAAGGGGGGGATGAGCAGTTCTTC. Full variable domain (rest looked up from reference TRBV5-1 and TRBJ2-1): KAGVTQTPRYLIKTRGQQVTLSCSPISGHRSVSWYQQTPGQGLQFLFEYFSETQRNKGNFPGRFSGRQFSNSRSEMNVSTLELGDSALYLCASSPVQGGDEQFFGPGTRLTVL.

The V and J genes are TRBV21-1 and TRBJ1-4; no check of the table's D call, TRBD1, against the DNA was made. TRBV21-1 is flagged as a pseudogene. The CDR3 is made up of 21 amino acids. CDR3 sequence: CASSKGQGSGPHAVTNEKLFF. For the CDR3, the DNA is TGTGCCAGCAGCAAGGGCCAGGGATCAGGTCCCCACGCGGTAACTAATGAAAAACTGTTTTTT.

This chain links TRBV28 with TRBJ1-6; D possibly corresponds to TRBD1 (6 bases). This CDR3 contains 15 residues. Trimming removed 5 bases from V and 2 bases from J, with 10 bases in between. The germline CDR1 and CDR2 sequences are MDHEN and SYDVKM. The CDR3: CASSPQGTYNSPLHF. CDR3 nucleotide sequence: TGTGCCAGCAGTCCTCAGGGGACCTATAATTCACCCCTCCACTTT.

This clone has only one observation. The rearrangement uses TRBV28 and TRBJ1-4; TRBD1 matches 7 bases. The ends lost 5 bases at V and 10 bases at J; junction bases unmatched: 13. CDR1 is MDHEN, CDR2 SYDVKM, per germline. This CDR3 has 15 amino acids. The CDR3 nucleotides read TGTGCCAGCAGTCTAATGACAGGGAGTAGACCAAAACTGTTTTTT. Protein sequence: CASSLMTGSRPKLFF.

This chain uses TRBV19 with TRBJ2-2; 7 nucleotides align to TRBD2. Germline V gene lookup returns CDR1 LNHDA and CDR2 SQIVND (reference sequence). The CDR3 totals 16 residues. V dropped 7 bases and J dropped 4; count of bases not matched to a gene: 12. In nucleotides, the CDR3 is TGTGCCAGTATGGGGAGGGTAGCTGTTAGCACCGGGGAGCTGTTTTTT. Residues: CASMGRVAVSTGELFF.

The chain couples TRBV7-9 to TRBJ1-1; D is undetermined. V shed 5 bases and J shed 1 base, with 14 bases lying between them. The germline CDR1 and CDR2 sequences are SEHNR and FQNEAQ (reference sequence). The CDR3 spans 15 residues. Written as DNA, the CDR3 is TGTGCCAGCAGCCCAACGGGAGGACGGAACACTGAAGCTTTCTTT. Encoded protein: CASSPTGGRNTEAFF.

CDR3 nucleotides: TGTGCCAGCAAGAATGAGGGTTACTCTGGAAACACCATATATTTT. It yields the protein CASKNEGYSGNTIYF. V and J are TRBV6-5 and TRBJ1-3; D is unresolved. The CDR3 is 15 amino acids. The V gene's germline CDR1 is MNHEY and CDR2 SVGAGI. V was shortened by 7 bases and J by 0 bases, with 13 bases between the two germline ends.

V is TRBV5-4 and J is TRBJ2-7; D might be TRBD2 (5 bases). The length of the CDR3 is 13 residues. V was pared by 3 bases and J by 7 bases, with 14 bases between. Germline CDR1 and CDR2: SGHNT and YYREEE (reference sequence). The CDR3: CASSSLTRGEQYF. CDR3 DNA sequence: TGTGCCAGCAGCTCTCTAACGAGAGGGGAGCAGTACTTC.

The gene calls are TRBV5-6 and TRBJ1-1; tentatively, D is TRBD1 (5 bases). Trimming took 4 bases from V and 7 from J, leaving 11 bases between them. The CDR3 spans 12 residues. CDR1 and CDR2 (germline): SGHDT, YYEEEE. CDR3 loop: CASSVWRGEAFF. The CDR3 DNA sequence: TGTGCCAGCAGCGTGTGGAGGGGTGAAGCTTTCTTT.

The V and J genes are TRBV19 and TRBJ2-1; 7 bases fit TRBD2. The CDR3 totals 17 residues. Germline CDR1 LNHDA, CDR2 SQIVND (reference sequence). J gave up 8 bases and V 6 bases, and 19 bases lay outside the gene matches. As DNA, the CDR3 is TGTGCCAGTAGAGGGAAAGTAGGACTAGGCCCGGGAGATGAGCAGTTCTTC. Amino acid sequence: CASRGKVGLGPGDEQFF. The variable domain in full, completed from reference TRBV19 and TRBJ2-1, reads DGGITQSPKYLFRKEGQNVTLSCEQNLNHDAMYWYRQDPGQGLRLIYYSQIVNDFQKGDIAEGYSVSREKKESFPLTVTSAQKNPTAFYLCASRGKVGLGPGDEQFFGPGTRLTVL.

The DNA for the CDR3 is TGCAGTGCCAGTCCCGGGACTAGCGGGAGTGGGGAGACCCAGTACTTC. It specifies CSASPGTSGSGETQYF. The chain links TRBV20-1 to TRBJ2-5, with 14 bases lining up with TRBD2. Germline CDR1 reads DFQATT; CDR2 reads SNEGSKA (reference sequence). The CDR3 is made up of 16 amino acids. The ends lost 6 bases at V and 5 bases at J; junction bases unmatched: 11.

The rearrangement uses TRBV5-1 and TRBJ2-3; TRBD1 might be the D (6 bases). Per germline, CDR1 SGHRS and CDR2 YFSETQ. The CDR3 contains 15 residues. V lost 1 base and J 8 bases, leaving 17 bases between the germline ends. The CDR3 coding sequence is TGCGCCAGCAGCTTGCCGGACTTTTCCAGGGGTACGCAGTATTTT. Protein: CASSLPDFSRGTQYF. Combining the CDR3 with reference TRBV5-1 and TRBJ2-3 gives the whole variable domain KAGVTQTPRYLIKTRGQQVTLSCSPISGHRSVSWYQQTPGQGLQFLFEYFSETQRNKGNFPGRFSGRQFSNSRSEMNVSTLELGDSALYLCASSLPDFSRGTQYFGPGTRLTVL.

The chain couples TRBV4-3 to TRBJ1-6, with a weak D call TRBD1 (5 bases). V gave up 4 bases and J gave up 7 bases, with 14 bases separating them. The CDR3 totals 15 residues. Germline V lookup: CDR1 LGHNA, CDR2 YSLEER. The DNA of the CDR3 is TGCGCCAGCAGCCGGGCGGCGACAGACAATTCACCCCTCCACTTT. It translates to CASSRAATDNSPLHF.

This clone was observed a few times. V usage is TRBV19 and J usage is TRBJ2-1; D is possibly TRBD1 (5 bases). This CDR3 contains 11 residues. V lost 9 bases to trimming and J lost 4 bases, with 7 bases between them. Per germline, CDR1 LNHDA and CDR2 SQIVND (reference sequence). Here the CDR3 DNA reads TGTGCCAGCAGACAGTACAATGAGCAGTTCTTC. This encodes CASRQYNEQFF.